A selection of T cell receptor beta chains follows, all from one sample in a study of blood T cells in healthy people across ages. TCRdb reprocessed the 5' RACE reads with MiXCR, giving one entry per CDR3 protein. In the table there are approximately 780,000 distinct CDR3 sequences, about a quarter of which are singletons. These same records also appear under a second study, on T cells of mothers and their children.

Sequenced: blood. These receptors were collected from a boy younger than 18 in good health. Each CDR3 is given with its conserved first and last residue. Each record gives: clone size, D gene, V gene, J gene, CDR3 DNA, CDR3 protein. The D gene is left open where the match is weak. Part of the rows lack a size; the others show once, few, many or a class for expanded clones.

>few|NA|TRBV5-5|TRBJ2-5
TGTGCCAGCAGTTTGGAGGCCCGTTTCCAAGAGACCCAGTACTTC
CASSLEARFQETQYF
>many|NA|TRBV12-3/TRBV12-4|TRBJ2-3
TGTGCCAGCAGCTTCACATCGGTGGATACGCAGTATTTT
CASSFTSVDTQYF
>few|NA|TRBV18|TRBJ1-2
TGTGCCAGCTCACCGGAGGAAGCGGGCTACACCTTC
CASSPEEAGYTF
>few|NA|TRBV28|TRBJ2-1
TGTGCCAGCAGTCTGACGGGACGGAAAACCTACAATGAGCAGTTCTTC
CASSLTGRKTYNEQFF
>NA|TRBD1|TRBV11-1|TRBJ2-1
TGTGCCAGCAGCCCGACAGGGGGAAGTTATGAGCAGTTCTTC
CASSPTGGSYEQFF
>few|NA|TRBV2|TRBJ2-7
TGTGCCAGCGTGGACGGATTCTACGAGCAGTACTTC
CASVDGFYEQYF
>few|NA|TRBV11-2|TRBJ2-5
TGTGCCAGCAGCCGAGGGTGGAAAGAGACCCAGTACTTC
CASSRGWKETQYF
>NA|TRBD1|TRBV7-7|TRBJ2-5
TGTGCTAGCAGCTTAGAGGGACAGACTAAAGAGACCCAGTACTTC
CASSLEGQTKETQYF
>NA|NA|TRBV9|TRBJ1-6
TGTGCCAGCAGCATCCGGGCCTATGATTCACCCCTCCACTTT
CASSIRAYDSPLHF
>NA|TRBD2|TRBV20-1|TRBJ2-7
TGCAGTGCTAGAGATGGTGGGGAGGGCGAGCAGTACTTC
CSARDGGEGEQYF
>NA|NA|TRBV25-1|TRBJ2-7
TGTGCCAGCAGTCCCCTCCTCCTCCGGGAAACCCTAAAGGGGCAGTACTTC
CASSPLLLRETLKGQYF
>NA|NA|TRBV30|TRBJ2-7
TGTGCCTGGAGTGTACCAGCTTCTGGCTCCTACGAGCAGTACTTC
CAWSVPASGSYEQYF
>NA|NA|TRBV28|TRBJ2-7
TGTGCCAGCAGTTTAGCCGCAGGGTGGTCCTACGAGCAGTACTTC
CASSLAAGWSYEQYF
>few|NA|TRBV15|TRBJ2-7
TGTGCCACCAGCAGACTAACCCTTCTATTTTCCGAGCAGTACTTC
CATSRLTLLFSEQYF
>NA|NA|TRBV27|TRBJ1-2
TGTGCCAGCAGTTTCCGTGGAGCGAATGACTATGGCTACACCTTC
CASSFRGANDYGYTF
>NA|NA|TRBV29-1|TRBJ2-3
TGCAGCGTTGAAGATCGTCCAGATACGCAGTATTTT
CSVEDRPDTQYF
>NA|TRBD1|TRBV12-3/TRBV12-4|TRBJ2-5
TGTGCCAGCAGTTCCGCCCTCGGGACAGGGGGAGGGGAGACCCAGTACTTC
CASSSALGTGGGETQYF